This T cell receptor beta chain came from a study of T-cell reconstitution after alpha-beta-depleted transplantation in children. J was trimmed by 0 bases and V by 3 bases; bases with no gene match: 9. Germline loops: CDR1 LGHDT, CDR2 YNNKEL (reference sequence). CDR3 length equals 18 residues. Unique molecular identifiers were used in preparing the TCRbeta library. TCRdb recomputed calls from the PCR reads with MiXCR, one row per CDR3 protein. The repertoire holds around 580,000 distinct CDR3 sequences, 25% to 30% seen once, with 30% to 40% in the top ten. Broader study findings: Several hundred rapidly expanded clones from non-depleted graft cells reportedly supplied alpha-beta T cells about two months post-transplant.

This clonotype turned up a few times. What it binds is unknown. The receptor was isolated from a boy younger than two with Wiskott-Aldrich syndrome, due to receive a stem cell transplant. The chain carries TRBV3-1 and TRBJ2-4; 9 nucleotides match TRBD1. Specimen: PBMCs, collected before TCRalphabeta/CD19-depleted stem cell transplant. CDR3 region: CASSHGQGLPKAKNIQYF. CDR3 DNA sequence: TGTGCCAGCAGCCATGGACAGGGGCTGCCGAAAGCCAAAAACATTCAGTACTTC.